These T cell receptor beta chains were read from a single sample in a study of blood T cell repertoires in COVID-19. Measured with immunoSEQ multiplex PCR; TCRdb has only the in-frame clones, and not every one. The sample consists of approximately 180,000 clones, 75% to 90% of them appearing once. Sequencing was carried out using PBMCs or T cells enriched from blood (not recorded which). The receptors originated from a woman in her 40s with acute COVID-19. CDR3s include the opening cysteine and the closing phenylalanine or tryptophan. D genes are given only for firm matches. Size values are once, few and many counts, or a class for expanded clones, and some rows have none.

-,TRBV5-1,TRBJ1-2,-,TGCGCCAGCAGCTTGGAGGGGTCCCTCTATGGCTACACCTTC,CASSLEGSLYGYTF
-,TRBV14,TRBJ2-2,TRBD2,TGTGCCAGCAGTAGGCTAGCGGGATCCCGTCGGACCGGGGAGCTGTTTTTT,CASSRLAGSRRTGELFF
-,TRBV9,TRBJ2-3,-,TGTGCCAGCAGCGTAGGCCGACATTATACAGATACGCAGTATTTT,CASSVGRHYTDTQYF
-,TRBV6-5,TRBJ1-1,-,TGTGCCAGCAGTAGCCACCAAGGGGGGGTCGCTGAAGCTTTCTTT,CASSSHQGGVAEAFF
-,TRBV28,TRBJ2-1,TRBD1,TGTGCCAGCAGTTTCCCCGGGACAGGGGGCAAGTTCTTC,CASSFPGTGGKFF
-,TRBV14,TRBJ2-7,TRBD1,TGTGCCAGCAGCCAAGATAGGGGACAGTGGAGCGAGCAGTACTTC,CASSQDRGQWSEQYF
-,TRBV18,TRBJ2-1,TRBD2,TGTGCCAGCTCACCACAAGGGACTAGTTTTATTGAGCAGTTCTTC,CASSPQGTSFIEQFF
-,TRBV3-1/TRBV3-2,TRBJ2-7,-,TGTGCCAGCAGCCATCAGCCCGGGTGCCTATACGAGCAGTACTTC,CASSHQPGCLYEQYF
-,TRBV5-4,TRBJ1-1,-,TGTGCCAGCAGCTTGGGAGGGGAGGGGGACACTGAAGCTTTCTTT,CASSLGGEGDTEAFF
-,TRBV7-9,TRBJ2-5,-,TGTGCCAGCAGCTTGGTCGGTCAGGGGACGGAAGAGACCCAGTACTTC,CASSLVGQGTEETQYF
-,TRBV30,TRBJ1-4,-,TGTGCCTGGAGTGGGGCGGGACTCCCCGTGAAGAAACTGTTTTTT,CAWSGAGLPVKKLFF
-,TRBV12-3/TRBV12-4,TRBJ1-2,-,TGTGCCAGCAGTTTGAACAGCCAATATGGCTACACCTTC,CASSLNSQYGYTF
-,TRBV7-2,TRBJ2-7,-,TGTGCCAGCAGGCAATGGTGGGAGTCAATGGACGAGCAGTACTTC,CASRQWWESMDEQYF
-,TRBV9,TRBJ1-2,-,TGTGCCAGCATGGTCAGCCCCGGGGGCTACACCTTC,CASMVSPGGYTF
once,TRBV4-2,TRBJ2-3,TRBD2,TGTGCCAGCAGCCAAGGACTAGCGGAATTCACAGATACGCAGTATTTT,CASSQGLAEFTDTQYF
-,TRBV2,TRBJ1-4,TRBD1,TGTGCCAGCACCCCGTCCGGGACAGGGTATGAAAAACTGTTTTTT,CASTPSGTGYEKLFF
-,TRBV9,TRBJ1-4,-,TGTGCCAGCAGCGTAGAAGCGTCGACAGTTAATGAAAAACTGTTTTTT,CASSVEASTVNEKLFF
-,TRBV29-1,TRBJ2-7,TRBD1,TGCAGCGTACGGGACAGGGCAGACTACGAGCAGTACTTC,CSVRDRADYEQYF
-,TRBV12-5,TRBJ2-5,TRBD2,TGTGCTAGTGGTTTGGCCCGAACCGGGACTAGCGGGGAAGAGACCCAGTACTTC,CASGLARTGTSGEETQYF